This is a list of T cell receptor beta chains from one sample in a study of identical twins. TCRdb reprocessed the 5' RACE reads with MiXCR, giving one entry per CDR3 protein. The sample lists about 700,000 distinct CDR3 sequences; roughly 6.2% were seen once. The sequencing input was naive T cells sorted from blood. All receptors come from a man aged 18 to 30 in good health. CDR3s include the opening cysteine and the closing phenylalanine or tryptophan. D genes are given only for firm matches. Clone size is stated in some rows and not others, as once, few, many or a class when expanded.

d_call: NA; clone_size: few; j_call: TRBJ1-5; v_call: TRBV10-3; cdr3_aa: CAIRDSNQPQHF; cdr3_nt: TGTGCCATCAGGGACAGCAATCAGCCCCAGCATTTT
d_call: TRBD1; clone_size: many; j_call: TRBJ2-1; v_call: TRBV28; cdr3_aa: CASSLGQSPNEQFF; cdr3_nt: TGTGCCAGCAGTTTGGGACAGTCACCCAATGAGCAGTTCTTC
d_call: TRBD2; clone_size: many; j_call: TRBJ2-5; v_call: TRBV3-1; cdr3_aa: CASSQGTLIAGGTVQYF; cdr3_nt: TGTGCCAGCAGCCAAGGGACCCTAATAGCGGGAGGCACGGTTCAGTACTTC
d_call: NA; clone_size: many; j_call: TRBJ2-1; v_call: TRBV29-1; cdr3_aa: CSSLASYNEQFF; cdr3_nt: TGCAGCTCGCTGGCATCCTACAATGAGCAGTTCTTC
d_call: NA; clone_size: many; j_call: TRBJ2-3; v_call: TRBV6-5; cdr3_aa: CASSYGDRNTDTQYF; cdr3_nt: TGTGCCAGCAGTTACGGCGACAGAAACACAGATACGCAGTATTTT
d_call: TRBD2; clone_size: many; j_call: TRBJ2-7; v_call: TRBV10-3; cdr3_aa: CAISGTSGNYEQYF; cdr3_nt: TGTGCCATCAGCGGGACTAGCGGTAACTACGAGCAGTACTTC
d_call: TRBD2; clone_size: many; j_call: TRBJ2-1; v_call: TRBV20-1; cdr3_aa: CSARSGTSGIGEQFF; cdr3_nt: TGCAGTGCTAGGTCAGGGACTAGCGGCATTGGTGAGCAGTTCTTC
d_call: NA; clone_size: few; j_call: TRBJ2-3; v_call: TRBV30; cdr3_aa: CAWSVSRGVDTQYF; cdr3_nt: TGTGCCTGGAGTGTCTCGAGAGGTGTAGATACGCAGTATTTT
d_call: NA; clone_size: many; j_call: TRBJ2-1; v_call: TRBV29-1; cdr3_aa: CSVEASPSYNEQFF; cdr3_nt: TGCAGCGTCGAAGCTTCTCCGTCCTACAATGAGCAGTTCTTC
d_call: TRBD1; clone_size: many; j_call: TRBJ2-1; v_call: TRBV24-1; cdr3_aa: CATSETGDNEQFF; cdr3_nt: TGTGCCACCAGTGAAACAGGGGACAATGAGCAGTTCTTC
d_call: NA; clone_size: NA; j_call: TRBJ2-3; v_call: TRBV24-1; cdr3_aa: CATSDYGGPADTQYF; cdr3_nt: TGTGCCACCAGTGACTACGGAGGCCCGGCAGATACGCAGTATTTT
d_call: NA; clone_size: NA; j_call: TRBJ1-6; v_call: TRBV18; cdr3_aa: CASSAQGNSPLHF; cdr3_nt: TGTGCCAGCTCCGCACAGGGTAATTCACCCCTCCACTTT
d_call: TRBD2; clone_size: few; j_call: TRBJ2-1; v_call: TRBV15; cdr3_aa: CATSSHPLAGEYNEQFF; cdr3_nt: TGTGCCACCAGCTCACACCCACTAGCGGGGGAATACAATGAGCAGTTCTTC
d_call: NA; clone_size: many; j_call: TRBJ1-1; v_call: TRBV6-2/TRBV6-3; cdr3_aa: CASSYTYTGIGTEAFF; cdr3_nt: TGTGCCAGCAGTTACACCTATACAGGGATCGGCACTGAAGCTTTCTTT
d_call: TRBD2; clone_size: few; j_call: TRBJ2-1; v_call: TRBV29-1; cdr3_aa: CSAEGTSGSSYNEQFF; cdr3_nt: TGCAGCGCGGAGGGGACTAGCGGGAGCAGCTACAATGAGCAGTTCTTC
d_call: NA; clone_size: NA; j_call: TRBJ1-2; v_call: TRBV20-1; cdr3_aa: CSARGNFNYGYTF; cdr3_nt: TGCAGTGCTAGAGGCAACTTTAACTATGGCTACACCTTC
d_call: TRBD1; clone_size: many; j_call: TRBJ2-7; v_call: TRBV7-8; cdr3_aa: CASSLGRTGTGEYEQYF; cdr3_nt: TGTGCCAGCAGCTTAGGACGTACCGGGACAGGAGAGTACGAGCAGTACTTC
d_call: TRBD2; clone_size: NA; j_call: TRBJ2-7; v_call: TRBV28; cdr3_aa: CASGGGPSYEQYF; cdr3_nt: TGTGCCAGCGGCGGGGGTCCGTCCTACGAGCAGTACTTC
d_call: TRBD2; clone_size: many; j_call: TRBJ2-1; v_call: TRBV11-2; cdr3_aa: CASAPQRDYNEQFF; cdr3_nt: TGTGCCAGCGCTCCTCAGCGGGATTACAATGAGCAGTTCTTC
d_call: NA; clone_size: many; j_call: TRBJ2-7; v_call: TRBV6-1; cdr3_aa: CASSEQGYEQYF; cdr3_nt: TGTGCCAGCAGTGAACAGGGCTACGAGCAGTACTTC
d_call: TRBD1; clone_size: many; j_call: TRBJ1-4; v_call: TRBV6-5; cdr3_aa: CASSYNGQGEQKLFF; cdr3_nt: TGTGCCAGCAGTTATAACGGACAGGGCGAGCAAAAACTGTTTTTT
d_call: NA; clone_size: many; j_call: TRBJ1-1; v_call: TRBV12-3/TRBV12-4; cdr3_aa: CASSLRIGDTEAFF; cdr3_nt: TGTGCCAGCAGTTTAAGGATCGGCGACACTGAAGCTTTCTTT
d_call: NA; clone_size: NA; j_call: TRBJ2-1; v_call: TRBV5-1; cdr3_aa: CASSLVSVTAGPYNEQFF; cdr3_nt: TGCGCCAGCAGCTTGGTTTCGGTGACTGCGGGACCCTACAATGAGCAGTTCTTC
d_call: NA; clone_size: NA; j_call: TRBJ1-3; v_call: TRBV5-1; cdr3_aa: CASSSNTGNTIYF; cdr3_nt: TGCGCCAGCAGCTCAAACACAGGAAACACCATATATTTT
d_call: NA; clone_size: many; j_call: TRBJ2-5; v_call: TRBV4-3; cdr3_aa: CASSQESYGF; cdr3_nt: TGCGCCAGCAGCCAAGAGTCGTATGGATTC
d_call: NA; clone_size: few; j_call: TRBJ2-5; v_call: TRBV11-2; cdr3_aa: CASSLALGTRETQYF; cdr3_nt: TGTGCCAGCAGCTTAGCACTGGGAACTCGGGAGACCCAGTACTTC
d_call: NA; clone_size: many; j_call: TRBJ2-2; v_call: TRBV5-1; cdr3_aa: CASSGEASATGELFF; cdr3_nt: TGCGCCAGCAGCGGCGAGGCCTCAGCCACCGGGGAGCTGTTTTTT
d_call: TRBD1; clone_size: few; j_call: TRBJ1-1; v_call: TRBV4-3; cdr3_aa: CASSQSGTVSTEAFF; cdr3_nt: TGCGCCAGCAGCCAATCCGGGACAGTGTCCACTGAAGCTTTCTTT
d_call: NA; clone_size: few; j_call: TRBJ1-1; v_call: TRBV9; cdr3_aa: CASSVGRGNTEAFF; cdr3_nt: TGTGCCAGCAGCGTAGGGCGGGGCAACACTGAAGCTTTCTTT